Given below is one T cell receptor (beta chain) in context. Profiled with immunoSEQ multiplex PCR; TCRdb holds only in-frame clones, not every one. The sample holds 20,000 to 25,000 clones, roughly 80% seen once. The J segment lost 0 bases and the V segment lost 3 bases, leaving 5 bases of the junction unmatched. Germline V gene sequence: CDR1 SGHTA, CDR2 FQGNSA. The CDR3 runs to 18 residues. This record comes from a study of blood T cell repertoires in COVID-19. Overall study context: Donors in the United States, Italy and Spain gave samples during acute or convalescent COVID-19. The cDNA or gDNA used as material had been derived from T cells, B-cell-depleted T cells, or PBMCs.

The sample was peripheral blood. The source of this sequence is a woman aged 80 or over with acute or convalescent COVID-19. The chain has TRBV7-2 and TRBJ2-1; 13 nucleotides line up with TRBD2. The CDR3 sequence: CASSFTSGGAGSYNEQFF. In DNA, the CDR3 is TGTGCCAGCAGCTTCACTAGCGGGGGGGCCGGCTCCTACAATGAGCAGTTCTTC. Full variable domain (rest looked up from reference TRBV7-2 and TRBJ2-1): GAGVSQSPSNKVTEKGKDVELRCDPISGHTALYWYRQSLGQGLEFLIYFQGNSAPDKSGLPSDRFSAERTGGSVSTLTIQRTQQEDSAVYLCASSFTSGGAGSYNEQFFGPGTRLTVL.